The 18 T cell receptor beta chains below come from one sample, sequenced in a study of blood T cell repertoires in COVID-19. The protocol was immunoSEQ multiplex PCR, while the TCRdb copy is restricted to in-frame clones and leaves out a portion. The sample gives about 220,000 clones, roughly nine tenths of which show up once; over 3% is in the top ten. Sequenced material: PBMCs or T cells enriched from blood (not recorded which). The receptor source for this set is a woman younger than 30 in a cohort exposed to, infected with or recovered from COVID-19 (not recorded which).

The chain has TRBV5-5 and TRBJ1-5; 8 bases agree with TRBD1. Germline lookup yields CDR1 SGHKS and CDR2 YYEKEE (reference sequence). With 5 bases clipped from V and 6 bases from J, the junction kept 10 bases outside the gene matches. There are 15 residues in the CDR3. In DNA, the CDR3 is TGTGCCAGCAGTGTCCAGGGGGCGGCGGTTCAGCCCCAGCATTTT. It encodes CASSVQGAAVQPQHF.

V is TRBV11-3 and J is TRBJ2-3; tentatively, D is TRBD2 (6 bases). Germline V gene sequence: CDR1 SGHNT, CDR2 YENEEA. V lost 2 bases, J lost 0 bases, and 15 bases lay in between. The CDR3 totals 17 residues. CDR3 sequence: CASSLMGSGQSTDTQYF. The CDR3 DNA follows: TGTGCCAGCAGCTTAATGGGGAGCGGGCAAAGCACAGATACGCAGTATTTT. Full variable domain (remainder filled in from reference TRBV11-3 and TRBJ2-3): EAGVVQSPRYKIIEKKQPVAFWCNPISGHNTLYWYLQNLGQGPELLIRYENEEAVDDSQLPKDRFSAERLKGVDSTLKIQPAELGDSAVYLCASSLMGSGQSTDTQYFGPGTRLTVL.

The CDR3 nucleotides are TGTGCCAGCTCACCGGCAGGGGCAGTTAACACTGAAGCTTTCTTT. The encoded protein is CASSPAGAVNTEAFF. This chain uses TRBV18 with TRBJ1-1; tentative D call: TRBD1 (6 bases). Germline CDR1 and CDR2: KGHSH and LQKENI. Trimming took 3 bases from V and 2 from J, leaving 13 bases between them. The CDR3 totals 15 residues.

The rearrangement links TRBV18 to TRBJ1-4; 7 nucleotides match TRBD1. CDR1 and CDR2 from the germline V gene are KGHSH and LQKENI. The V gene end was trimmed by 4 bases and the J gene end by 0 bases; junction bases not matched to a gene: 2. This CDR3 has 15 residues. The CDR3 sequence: CASSRGQATNEKLFF. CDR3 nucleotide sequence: TGTGCCAGCTCACGTGGACAGGCAACTAATGAAAAACTGTTTTTT.

The chain's CDR3 is CASSLGGGYSNQPQHF. CDR3 nucleotide sequence: TGTGCCAGCAGCTTAGGCGGGGGATATAGCAATCAGCCCCAGCATTTT. The V call is TRBV7-9, the J call TRBJ1-5; TRBD1 might be the D (5 bases). V was cut by 1 base and J by 0 bases, with 10 bases left in between. Germline-derived CDR1 and CDR2 are SEHNR and FQNEAQ (reference sequence). The CDR3 contains 16 residues. Supplemented by reference TRBV7-9 and TRBJ1-5, the full variable domain reads DTGVSQNPRHKITKRGQNVTFRCDPISEHNRLYWYRQTLGQGPEFLTYFQNEAQLEKSRLLSDRFSAERPKGSFSTLEIQRTEQGDSAMYLCASSLGGGYSNQPQHFGDGTRLSIL.

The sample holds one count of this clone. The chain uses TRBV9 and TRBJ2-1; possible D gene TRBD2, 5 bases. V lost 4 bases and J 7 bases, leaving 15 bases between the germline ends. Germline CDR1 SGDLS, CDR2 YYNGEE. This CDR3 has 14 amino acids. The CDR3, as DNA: TGTGCCAGCAGCACCCCCGGCGGCGGGAATGAGCAGTTCTTC. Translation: CASSTPGGGNEQFF.

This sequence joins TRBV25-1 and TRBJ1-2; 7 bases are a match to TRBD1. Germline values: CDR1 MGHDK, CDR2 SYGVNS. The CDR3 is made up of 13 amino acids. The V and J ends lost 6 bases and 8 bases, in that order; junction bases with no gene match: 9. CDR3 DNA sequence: TGTGCCAGCAGGCGTGAAGGGGGCGCGGGCTACACCTTC. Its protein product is CASRREGGAGYTF.

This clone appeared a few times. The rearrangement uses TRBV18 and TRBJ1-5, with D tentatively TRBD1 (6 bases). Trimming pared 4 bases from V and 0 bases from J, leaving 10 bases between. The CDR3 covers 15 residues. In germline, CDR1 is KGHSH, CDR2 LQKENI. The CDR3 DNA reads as TGTGCCAGCTCACTCGAACAGGGTAGCAATCAGCCCCAGCATTTT. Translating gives CASSLEQGSNQPQHF. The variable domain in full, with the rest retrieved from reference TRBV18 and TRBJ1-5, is NAGVMQNPRHLVRRRGQEARLRCSPMKGHSHVYWYRQLPEEGLKFMVYLQKENIIDESGMPKERFSAEFPKEGPSILRIQQVVRGDSAAYFCASSLEQGSNQPQHFGDGTRLSIL.

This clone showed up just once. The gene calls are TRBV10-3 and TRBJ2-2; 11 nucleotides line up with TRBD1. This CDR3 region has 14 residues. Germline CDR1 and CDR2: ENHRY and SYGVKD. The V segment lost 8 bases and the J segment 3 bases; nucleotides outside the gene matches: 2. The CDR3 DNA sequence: TGTGCCATCGGGGGACAGGGGGACACCGGGGAGCTGTTTTTT. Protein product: CAIGGQGDTGELFF.

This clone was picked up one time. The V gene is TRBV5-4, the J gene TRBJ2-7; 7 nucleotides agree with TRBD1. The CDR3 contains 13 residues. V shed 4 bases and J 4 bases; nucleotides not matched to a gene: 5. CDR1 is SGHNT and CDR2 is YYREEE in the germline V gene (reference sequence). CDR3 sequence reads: CASSRGGGYEQYF. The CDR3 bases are TGTGCCAGCAGCCGAGGGGGCGGTTACGAGCAGTACTTC.

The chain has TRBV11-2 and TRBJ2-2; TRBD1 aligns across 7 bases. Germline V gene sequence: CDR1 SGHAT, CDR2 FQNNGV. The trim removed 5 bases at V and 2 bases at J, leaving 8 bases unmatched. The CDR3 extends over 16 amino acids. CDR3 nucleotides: TGTGCCAGCAGCCCTACAGGGGTTGGAAACACCGGGGAGCTGTTTTTT. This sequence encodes CASSPTGVGNTGELFF.

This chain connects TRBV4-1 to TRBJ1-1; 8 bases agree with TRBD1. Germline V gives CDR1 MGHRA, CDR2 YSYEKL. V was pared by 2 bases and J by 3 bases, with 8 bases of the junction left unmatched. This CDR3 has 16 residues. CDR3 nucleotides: TGCGCCAGCAGCCAACCCAGGACAGGGAGGGACACTGAAGCTTTCTTT. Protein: CASSQPRTGRDTEAFF.

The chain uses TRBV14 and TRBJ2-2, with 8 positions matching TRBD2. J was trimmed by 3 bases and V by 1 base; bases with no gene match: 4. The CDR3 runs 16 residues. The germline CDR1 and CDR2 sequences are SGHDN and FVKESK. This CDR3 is CASSQVGGRYTGELFF. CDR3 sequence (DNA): TGTGCCAGCAGCCAAGTTGGCGGGAGGTACACCGGGGAGCTGTTTTTT.

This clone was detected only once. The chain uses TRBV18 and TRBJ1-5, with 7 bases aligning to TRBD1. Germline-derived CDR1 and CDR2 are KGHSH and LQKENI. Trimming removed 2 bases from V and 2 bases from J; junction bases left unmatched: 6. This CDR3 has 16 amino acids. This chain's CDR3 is CASSPRQGEGNQPQHF. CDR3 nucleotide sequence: TGTGCCAGCTCACCAAGGCAGGGGGAGGGCAATCAGCCCCAGCATTTT.

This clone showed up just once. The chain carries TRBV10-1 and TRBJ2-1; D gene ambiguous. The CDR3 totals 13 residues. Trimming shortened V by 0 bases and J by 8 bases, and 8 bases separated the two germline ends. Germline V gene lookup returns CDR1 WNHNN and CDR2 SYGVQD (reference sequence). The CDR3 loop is CASSESHGDEQFF. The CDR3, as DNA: TGCGCCAGCAGTGAGTCTCACGGTGATGAGCAGTTCTTC.

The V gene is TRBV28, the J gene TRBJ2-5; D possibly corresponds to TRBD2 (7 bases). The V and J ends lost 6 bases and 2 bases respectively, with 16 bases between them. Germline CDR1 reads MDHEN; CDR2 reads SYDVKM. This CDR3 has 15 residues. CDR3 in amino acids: CASRGGGTFQETQYF. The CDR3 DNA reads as TGTGCCAGCAGGGGCGGGGGCACCTTTCAAGAGACCCAGTACTTC.

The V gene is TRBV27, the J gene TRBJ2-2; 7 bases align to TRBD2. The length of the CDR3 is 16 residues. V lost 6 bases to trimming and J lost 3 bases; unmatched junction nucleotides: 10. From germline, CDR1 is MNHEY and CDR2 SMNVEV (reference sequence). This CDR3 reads CASRGEGRLYTGELFF. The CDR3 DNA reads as TGTGCCAGCAGGGGGGAGGGGCGGTTATACACCGGGGAGCTGTTTTTT.

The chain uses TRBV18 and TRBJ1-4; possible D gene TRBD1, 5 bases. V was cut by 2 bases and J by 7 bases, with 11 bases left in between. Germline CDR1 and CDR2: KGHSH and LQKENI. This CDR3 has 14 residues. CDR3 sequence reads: CASSPLRGGEKLFF. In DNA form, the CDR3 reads TGTGCCAGCTCACCATTAAGGGGAGGTGAAAAACTGTTTTTT.